One and the same sample provided the 29 T cell receptor beta chains below, sequenced in a study of memory CD4+ T cells and cytomegalovirus serostatus. Some clones are missing from TCRdb's copy, which holds only in-frame ones; the method was immunoSEQ multiplex PCR. The table lists under 55,000 clones, about four fifths of them singletons. The sort gate was single viable CD3+CD4+CD8-CD45RO+ cells for memory CD4+ T cells. Material for sequencing was memory CD4+ T cells from blood. These receptors were taken from an adult in good health and CMV-seropositive.

This sequence joins TRBV5-1 and TRBJ1-2; D might be TRBD1 (5 bases). The germline V gene encodes CDR1 SGHRS and CDR2 YFSETQ. The V end lost 3 bases, the J end lost 8 bases, and 14 bases lay between the germline ends. The CDR3 covers 13 residues. The CDR3 protein is CASSSSGLEGYTF. The CDR3 DNA follows: TGCGCCAGCAGCTCCTCAGGGTTGGAGGGCTACACCTTC.

The chain uses TRBV5-6 and TRBJ2-2; the D gene is possibly TRBD2 (6 bases). Between the trimmed V and J ends, which lost 5 bases and 1 base, there was a span of 9 bases. CDR3 length: 14 residues. CDR1 SGHDT and CDR2 YYEEEE come from the germline V gene. The CDR3 is CASSSGQNTGELFF. The CDR3 DNA reads as TGTGCCAGCAGTAGCGGACAGAACACCGGGGAGCTGTTTTTT.

The V call is TRBV6-6, the J call TRBJ1-2; tentative D call: TRBD1 (6 bases). CDR3 length: 14 amino acids. Trimming took 6 bases from V and 3 from J, leaving 14 bases between them. The germline CDR1 and CDR2 sequences are MNHNY and SVGAGI (reference sequence). CDR3 protein: CASRPGGGYYGYTF. The CDR3 DNA is TGTGCCAGCAGGCCAGGAGGGGGGTACTATGGCTACACCTTC.

The chain joins TRBV6-5 to TRBJ1-1; 9 bases line up with TRBD1. The CDR3 loop spans 14 amino acids. V dropped 6 bases and J dropped 4; count of bases not matched to a gene: 6. Germline lookup yields CDR1 MNHEY and CDR2 SVGAGI. CDR3 nucleotide sequence: TGTGCCAGCAGGCCTTGGGACAGGGTCACTGAAGCTTTCTTT. It codes for CASRPWDRVTEAFF.

V is TRBV5-1 and J is TRBJ2-3; 10 bases align to TRBD1. CDR3 length: 15 amino acids. Trimming took 6 bases from V and 1 from J; bases not matched to a gene: 5. Germline V gene data show CDR1 as SGHRS and CDR2 as YFSETQ. In DNA, the CDR3 is TGCGCCAGCACCACCGGGACAGGGGGCACAGATACGCAGTATTTT. This sequence encodes CASTTGTGGTDTQYF. Variable domain in full (rest from reference TRBV5-1 and TRBJ2-3): KAGVTQTPRYLIKTRGQQVTLSCSPISGHRSVSWYQQTPGQGLQFLFEYFSETQRNKGNFPGRFSGRQFSNSRSEMNVSTLELGDSALYLCASTTGTGGTDTQYFGPGTRLTVL.

This clone appeared once. The chain recombines TRBV2 with TRBJ2-7, with 7 nucleotides matching TRBD2. The junction had 12 bases not matched to a gene; V was cut back by 7 bases and J by 6 bases. Germline values: CDR1 SNHLY, CDR2 FYNNEI. This CDR3 is 14 amino acids long. CDR3 nucleotide sequence: TGTGCCAGCAACTTAGCGGGCCCCCGGAGCGAGCAGTACTTC. Translated: CASNLAGPRSEQYF.

The chain joins TRBV2 to TRBJ2-3; D uncertain. The CDR3 loop spans 14 amino acids. The V end lost 5 bases, the J end lost 3 bases, and 12 bases lay between the germline ends. The V gene's germline CDR1 is SNHLY and CDR2 FYNNEI. This CDR3 is CASSLSAATDTQYF. The CDR3 nucleotides read TGTGCCAGCAGTCTATCAGCAGCTACAGATACGCAGTATTTT. Supplemented by reference TRBV2 and TRBJ2-3, the full variable domain reads EPEVTQTPSHQVTQMGQEVILRCVPISNHLYFYWYRQILGQKVEFLVSFYNNEISEKSEIFDDQFSVERPDGSNFTLKIRSTKLEDSAMYFCASSLSAATDTQYFGPGTRLTVL.

The chain has TRBV7-9 and TRBJ2-3; the D gene is possibly TRBD2 (7 bases). Trimming cost V 4 bases and J 1 base, with 21 bases left between them. The CDR3 runs to 18 residues. CDR1 and CDR2 (germline): SEHNR, FQNEAQ (reference sequence). The CDR3 region is CASSSIGGGGVGTDTQYF. In nucleotides, the CDR3 is TGTGCCAGCAGCTCTATCGGAGGGGGGGGTGTCGGCACAGATACGCAGTATTTT.

This sequence joins TRBV19 and TRBJ2-3; D is possibly TRBD2 (5 bases). The CDR3 contains 11 residues. Germline V gene lookup returns CDR1 LNHDA and CDR2 SQIVND (reference sequence). Trimming removed 11 bases from V and 2 bases from J, with 8 bases in between. The CDR3 DNA reads TGTGCCGCGGGCTACACAGATACGCAGTATTTT. Amino acids: CAAGYTDTQYF.

This chain connects TRBV9 to TRBJ2-7; D possibly corresponds to TRBD2 (5 bases). The CDR3 spans 14 residues. Per germline, CDR1 SGDLS and CDR2 YYNGEE. The V end was cut by 4 bases, the J end by 4 bases, with 15 bases between. The DNA of the CDR3 is TGTGCCAGCAGCCCAGAGGCGGGTTCTTACGAGCAGTACTTC. Encoded protein: CASSPEAGSYEQYF.

The CDR3 here is CASSLAGGPGELFF. The CDR3 DNA sequence: TGCGCCAGCAGCTTGGCCGGGGGGCCCGGGGAGCTGTTTTTT. This chain links TRBV5-1 with TRBJ2-2; tentative D call: TRBD2 (7 bases). Germline V gene lookup returns CDR1 SGHRS and CDR2 YFSETQ. The CDR3 length is 14 residues. The V and J ends lost 0 bases and 6 bases respectively, with 9 bases between them. Based on the CDR3 plus reference TRBV5-1 and TRBJ2-2, the full variable domain is KAGVTQTPRYLIKTRGQQVTLSCSPISGHRSVSWYQQTPGQGLQFLFEYFSETQRNKGNFPGRFSGRQFSNSRSEMNVSTLELGDSALYLCASSLAGGPGELFFGEGSRLTVL.

This clone is a singleton in its sample. The CDR3 protein is CASSPEGPGELFF. Here the CDR3 DNA reads TGTGCCAGCAGCCCGGAGGGCCCCGGGGAGCTGTTTTTT. The J gene is TRBJ2-2, the V gene TRBV5-4; tentative D call: TRBD2 (6 bases). Looked up from germline, CDR1 is SGHNT and CDR2 is YYREEE (reference sequence). V dropped 4 bases and J dropped 6 bases, with 10 bases sitting between them. The CDR3 has 13 residues.

The chain links TRBV6-1 to TRBJ1-5; D may be TRBD1 (5 bases). V dropped 0 bases and J dropped 11 bases, with 11 bases sitting between them. The CDR3 sequence is 13 residues long. Germline V lookup: CDR1 MNHNS, CDR2 SASEGT. The CDR3 nucleotides read TGTGCCAGCAGTGAAGCGCGGAGGGGTGCCCAGCATTTT. This gives the protein CASSEARRGAQHF.

The chain is built from TRBV6-6 and TRBJ1-2; the D is unclear. Trimming cost V 7 bases and J 0 bases, with 12 bases left between them. The germline gives CDR1 MNHNY, CDR2 SVGAGI (reference sequence). CDR3 length: 14 residues. The CDR3 nucleotides read TGTGCCAGCAAACGTTTAGGCCCTAACTATGGCTACACCTTC. As protein: CASKRLGPNYGYTF.

J is TRBJ2-5 and V is TRBV7-2; tentatively, D is TRBD2 (7 bases). With 7 bases removed from V and 1 base from J, the gap between germline ends came to 16 bases. The CDR3 sequence is 15 residues long. Germline V gives CDR1 SGHTA, CDR2 FQGNSA. CDR3 in amino acids: CASTTHAGAQETQYF. The CDR3 nucleotides read TGTGCCAGCACCACCCATGCGGGGGCCCAAGAGACCCAGTACTTC.

This chain joins TRBV4-1 and TRBJ1-5; D may be TRBD1 (5 bases). This CDR3 has 18 amino acids. V dropped 0 bases and J dropped 4 bases, with 19 bases sitting between them. Germline CDR1 is MGHRA and CDR2 is YSYEKL. As DNA, the CDR3 is TGCGCCAGCAGCCAAGATGGGATCCGGACTTGGGGGAATCAGCCCCAGCATTTT. This codes for CASSQDGIRTWGNQPQHF.

The count of this clone is one. The V gene is TRBV2, the J gene TRBJ1-2; a possible D gene is TRBD1 (6 bases). Germline lookup yields CDR1 SNHLY and CDR2 FYNNEI. V was pared by 2 bases and J by 4 bases, with 8 bases between. This CDR3 has 13 amino acids. CDR3 nucleotide sequence: TGTGCCAGCAGTGAAACAGGGCTCTATGGCTACACCTTC. Protein: CASSETGLYGYTF.

This chain links TRBV7-2 with TRBJ1-1, with D tentatively TRBD1 (5 bases). The CDR3 sequence is 11 residues long. CDR1 and CDR2 (germline): SGHTA, FQGNSA. The V end was cut by 1 base, the J end by 12 bases, with 9 bases between. The CDR3, as DNA: TGTGCCAGCAGCTTAGGGGGGAGGACTTTCTTT. Translating gives CASSLGGRTFF.

A note on this clone: Since no conserved phenylalanine or tryptophan closes the CDR3, a read error is the likely cause. The chain has TRBV7-9 and TRBJ1-6; D gene unclear. In germline, CDR1 is SEHNR, CDR2 FQNEAQ (reference sequence). The CDR3 covers 14 residues. V was cut by 3 bases and J by 7 bases, with 10 bases left in between. The CDR3 protein is CASSLIRENSPLHL. In DNA form, the CDR3 reads TGTGCCAGCAGCTTGATCCGGGAGAATTCACCCCTCCACCTT.

A note on this clone: At one boundary the junction diverges from the germline segment, which might be a read error. The genes are TRBV7-7 and TRBJ2-2; either TRBD1 or TRBD2 may fit D (5 bases each). Germline loops: CDR1 SSHAT, CDR2 FNYEAQ (reference sequence). This CDR3 comprises 14 residues. The CDR3 sequence is CASSSGTFLGELFF. Here the CDR3 DNA reads TGTGCTAGCAGCTCCGGGACCTTTTTAGGGGAGCTGTTTTTT. The variable domain in full, with the rest retrieved from reference TRBV7-7 and TRBJ2-2, is GAGVSQSPRYKVTKRGQDVTLRCDPISSHATLYWYQQALGQGPEFLTYFNYEAQPDKSGLPSDRFSAERPEGSISTLTIQRTEQRDSAMYRCASSSGTFLGELFFGEGSRLTVL.

This clone was observed a handful of times. This chain links TRBV7-6 with TRBJ2-5, with 10 bases fitting TRBD2. Per the germline V gene, CDR1 is SGHVS and CDR2 is FNYEAQ. The CDR3 loop spans 18 amino acids. V was clipped by 2 bases and J by 2 bases; unmatched bases: 11. For the CDR3, the DNA is TGTGCCAGCAGCTTACGCCGCGGCACTAGCGGGACTCAAGAGACCCAGTACTTC. This codes for CASSLRRGTSGTQETQYF.

The chain links TRBV28 to TRBJ1-5, with 7 nucleotides matching TRBD1. The V gene end was trimmed by 6 bases and the J gene end by 2 bases; junction bases not matched to a gene: 10. In germline, CDR1 is MDHEN, CDR2 SYDVKM. The length of the CDR3 is 16 residues. This chain's CDR3 is CASRIAQGRGNQPQHF. CDR3 bases: TGTGCCAGCAGAATTGCACAGGGGAGGGGCAATCAGCCCCAGCATTTT.

J is TRBJ2-7 and V is TRBV11-2; a possible D gene is TRBD1 (5 bases). CDR1 and CDR2 from the germline V gene are SGHAT and FQNNGV. The V and J ends lost 5 bases and 0 bases respectively, with 14 bases between them. CDR3 length: 15 residues. The CDR3: CASSAGQGYSYEQYF. The CDR3 bases are TGTGCCAGCAGCGCCGGCCAGGGATACTCCTACGAGCAGTACTTC. Looking up the rest from reference TRBV11-2 and TRBJ2-7 gives the full variable domain: EAGVAQSPRYKIIEKRQSVAFWCNPISGHATLYWYQQILGQGPKLLIQFQNNGVVDDSQLPKDRFSAERLKGVDSTLKIQPAKLEDSAVYLCASSAGQGYSYEQYFGPGTRLTVT.

The chain carries TRBV6-5 and TRBJ1-2; the match to TRBD1 covers 7 bases. This CDR3 contains 13 residues. Germline V gene lookup returns CDR1 MNHEY and CDR2 SVGAGI. J gave up 8 bases and V 8 bases, and 11 bases lay outside the gene matches. CDR3 amino acids: CASLSDRAGGYTF. The CDR3 nucleotides read TGTGCCAGCCTCTCCGACAGGGCAGGGGGCTACACCTTC.

The chain employs TRBV30 and TRBJ2-5, with 10 bases that match TRBD2. V lost 2 bases, J lost 3 bases, and 3 bases stayed unmatched. There are 14 residues in the CDR3. Germline CDR1 GTSNPN, CDR2 SVGIG (reference sequence). The CDR3 sequence is CAWSLLAGEETQYF. The CDR3 bases are TGTGCCTGGAGTCTCCTAGCGGGGGAAGAGACCCAGTACTTC.

The V call is TRBV5-1, the J call TRBJ2-5; a possible D gene is TRBD2 (6 bases). This CDR3 contains 14 residues. V gave up 3 bases and J gave up 4 bases, with 13 bases separating them. CDR1 and CDR2 from the germline V gene are SGHRS and YFSETQ. The CDR3 sequence is CASSSRGGGETQYF. The CDR3 DNA reads as TGCGCCAGCAGCTCCCGGGGAGGCGGAGAGACCCAGTACTTC.

J is TRBJ2-1 and V is TRBV7-9, with 9 bases identical to TRBD1. V shed 2 bases, J shed 13 bases, and the junction held 9 bases outside the gene matches. The CDR3 length is 14 residues. Germline CDR1 SEHNR, CDR2 FQNEAQ (reference sequence). As DNA, the CDR3 is TGTGCCAGCAGCTTAAGTGCGGGACAGGGTTATCAGTTCTTC. Protein product: CASSLSAGQGYQFF.

The rearrangement uses TRBV5-1 and TRBJ2-3, with D possibly TRBD2 on 6 matching bases. CDR1 is SGHRS, CDR2 YFSETQ, per germline. The V end was cut by 6 bases, the J end by 1 base, with 18 bases between. There are 16 residues in the CDR3. The CDR3 is CASTPRGTDRTDTQYF. In DNA form, the CDR3 reads TGCGCCAGCACCCCACGGGGGACGGACCGCACAGATACGCAGTATTTT.

The CDR3 sequence is CASSSGPTNYGYTF. In DNA, the CDR3 is TGTGCCAGCAGCTCCGGCCCGACGAACTATGGCTACACCTTC. V is TRBV9 and J is TRBJ1-2; D is ambiguous. CDR1 and CDR2 (germline): SGDLS, YYNGEE. This CDR3 is built from 14 residues. V lost 4 bases to trimming and J lost 2 bases, with 12 bases between them.